A selection of T cell receptor beta chains follows, all from one sample in a study of cytomegalovirus exposure and HLA in healthy donors. Data came from immunoSEQ multiplex PCR; TCRdb stores just in-frame clones and leaves some out. This table lists more than 100,000 clones. The sequenced material came from PBMCs. These receptors came from a woman aged 40-49 years in good health and CMV-seronegative. Each CDR3 is given with its conserved first and last residue. Each record gives: V gene, CDR3 length, J gene, CDR3 protein.

TRBV2	14	TRBJ1-5	CASSEAGRDQPQHF
TRBV4-3	15	TRBJ1-5	CASSQDAGKGQPQHF
TRBV5-1	13	TRBJ2-7	CASSPRDSYEQYF
TRBV6-1	14	TRBJ1-5	CASSDSGLPAPQHF
TRBV11-2	16	TRBJ2-1	CASSPISGGHYNEQFF
TRBV2	16	TRBJ2-6	CASSEARTRGANVLTF
TRBV7-2	15	TRBJ2-5	CASSQQGAGVETQYF
TRBV2	15	TRBJ1-5	CASTEDRYSNQPQHF
TRBV6-5	14	TRBJ1-3	CASSPQGYGNTIYF
TRBV7-8	16	TRBJ2-1	CASSILPGQGANEQFF
TRBV10-2	16	TRBJ2-7	CASRHPAGYISYEQYF
TRBV6-1	13	TRBJ2-1	CASSRDRDNEQFF
TRBV18	13	TRBJ1-2	CASSTTANYGYTF
TRBV6-6	15	TRBJ1-3	CASSPDRNSGNTIYF
TRBV7-2	14	TRBJ1-1	CASSLDRGRTEAFF
TRBV7-6	15	TRBJ1-1	CASSLGRDRGTEAFF
TRBV6-5	13	TRBJ2-7	CASSFPDRNEQYF
TRBV11-2	15	TRBJ1-6	CASSRSGLHNSPLHF
TRBV7-2	14	TRBJ1-2	CASSFGGITLDYTF
TRBV7-8	16	TRBJ1-5	CASSSPRDRGTQPQHF
TRBV11-2	16	TRBJ1-5	CASSLESRGSNQPQHF
TRBV9	15	TRBJ1-3	CASSVTDGQGNTIYF
TRBV7-2	15	TRBJ2-5	CASRRGAGGIETQYF
TRBV11-3	14	TRBJ2-3	CASSLTVSTDTQYF
TRBV10-2	14	TRBJ1-1	CASLLGGLNTEAFF
TRBV7-9	16	TRBJ1-5	CASSLAGTGSNQPQHF
TRBV7-2	15	TRBJ1-6	CASSLERAHNSPLHF
TRBV7-9	15	TRBJ1-1	CASSPGRGYRTEAFF
TRBV4-2	16	TRBJ1-3	CASSQAQGASGNTIYF